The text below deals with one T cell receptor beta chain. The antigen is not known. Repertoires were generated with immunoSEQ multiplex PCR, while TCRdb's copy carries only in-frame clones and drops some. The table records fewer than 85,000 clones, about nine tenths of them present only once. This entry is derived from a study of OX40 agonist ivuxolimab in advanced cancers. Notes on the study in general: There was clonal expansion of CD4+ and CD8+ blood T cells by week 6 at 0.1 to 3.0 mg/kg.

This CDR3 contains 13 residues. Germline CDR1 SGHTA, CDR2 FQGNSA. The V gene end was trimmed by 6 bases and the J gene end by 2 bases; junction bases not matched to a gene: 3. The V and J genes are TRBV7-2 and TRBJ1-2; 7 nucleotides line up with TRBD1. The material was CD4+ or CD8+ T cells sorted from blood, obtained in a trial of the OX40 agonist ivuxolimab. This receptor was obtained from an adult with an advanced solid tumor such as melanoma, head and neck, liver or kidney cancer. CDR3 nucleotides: TGTGCCAGCAGAAGGGGACAGAACTATGGCTACACCTTC. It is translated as CASRRGQNYGYTF.